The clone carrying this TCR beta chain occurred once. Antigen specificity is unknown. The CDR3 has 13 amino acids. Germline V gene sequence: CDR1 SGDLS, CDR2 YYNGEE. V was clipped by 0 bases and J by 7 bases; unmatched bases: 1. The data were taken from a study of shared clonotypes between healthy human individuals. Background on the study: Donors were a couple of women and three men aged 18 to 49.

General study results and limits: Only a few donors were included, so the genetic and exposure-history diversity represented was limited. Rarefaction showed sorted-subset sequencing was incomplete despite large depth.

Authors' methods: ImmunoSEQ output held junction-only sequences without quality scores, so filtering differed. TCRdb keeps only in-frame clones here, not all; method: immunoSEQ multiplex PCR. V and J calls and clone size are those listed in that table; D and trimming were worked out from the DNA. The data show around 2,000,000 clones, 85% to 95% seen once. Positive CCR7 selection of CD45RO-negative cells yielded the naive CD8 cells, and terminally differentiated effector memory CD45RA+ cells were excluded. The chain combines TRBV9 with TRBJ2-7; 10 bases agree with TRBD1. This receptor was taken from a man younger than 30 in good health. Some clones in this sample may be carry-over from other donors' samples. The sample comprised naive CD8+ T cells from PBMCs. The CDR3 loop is CASSVGDRGEQYF. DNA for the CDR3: TGTGCCAGCAGCGTAGGGGACAGGGGTGAGCAGTACTTC. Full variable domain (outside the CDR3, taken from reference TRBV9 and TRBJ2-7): DSGVTQTPKHLITATGQRVTLRCSPRSGDLSVYWYQQSLDQGLQFLIQYYNGEERAKGNILERFSAQQFPDLHSELNLSSLELGDSALYFCASSVGDRGEQYFGPGTRLTVT.